Below are 12 T cell receptor beta chains sequenced from a single sample in a study of beta chain features in type 1 diabetes. General study results and limits: A moderate, significant TCRB CDR3 shortening appeared in type 1 diabetes across four CD4+ subsets.

The investigators reverse transcribed all of the isolated RNA, so they sequenced expressed TCRB transcripts. Sequencing used immunoSEQ multiplex PCR; TCRdb keeps in-frame clones, though not all of them. The data show 230,000 or so clones, with 15% to 20% seen just once and approximately 0.086% held by the top ten. These receptors have no known antigen. The sample comprised naive CD4+ T cells from blood. The source of these receptors is a man aged 25 to 40 with type 1 diabetes.

This clone was seen a handful of times. The chain has TRBV6-1 and TRBJ2-1; 8 nucleotides agree with TRBD2. CDR1 and CDR2 from the germline V gene are MNHNS and SASEGT. V was pared by 0 bases and J by 6 bases, with 10 bases of the junction left unmatched. This CDR3 contains 17 residues. CDR3 amino acids: CASSEAFGRAVRNEQFF. The CDR3 nucleotides read TGTGCCAGCAGTGAAGCTTTCGGGAGGGCCGTTCGCAATGAGCAGTTCTTC.

The count of this clone is one. The chain joins TRBV5-1 to TRBJ2-5; TRBD1 matches at 7 bases. The CDR3 extends over 15 amino acids. Germline V gene lookup returns CDR1 SGHRS and CDR2 YFSETQ. V was pared by 4 bases and J by 7 bases, with 13 bases of the junction left unmatched. CDR3 sequence: CASSQGDGQRGTQYF. CDR3 nucleotide sequence: TGCGCCAGCAGCCAGGGGGACGGACAAAGAGGGACCCAGTACTTC.

This chain links TRBV9 with TRBJ2-3; TRBD1 matches 7 bases. The CDR3 is 17 amino acids. V shed 0 bases, J shed 0 bases, and the junction held 7 bases outside the gene matches. CDR1 SGDLS and CDR2 YYNGEE come from the germline V gene. CDR3 DNA sequence: TGTGCCAGCAGCGTAGGAAGGGGGCTGGGGAGCACAGATACGCAGTATTTT. Translation gives CASSVGRGLGSTDTQYF.

A remark on this clone: The same CDR3 also results from other DNA sequences found in this sample. J is TRBJ1-2 and V is TRBV30; D remains ambiguous. With 0 bases removed from V and 4 bases from J, the gap between germline ends came to 3 bases. Germline values: CDR1 GTSNPN, CDR2 SVGIG (reference sequence). The CDR3 spans 11 residues. The CDR3 spells CAWSVSYGYTF. The CDR3 nucleotides are TGTGCCTGGAGTGTATCCTATGGCTACACCTTC.

This clone showed up just a few times. V is TRBV11-2 and J is TRBJ2-5, with TRBD1 matching over 10 bases. Trimming removed 7 bases from V and 2 bases from J; junction bases left unmatched: 7. The CDR3 length is 15 residues. The germline CDR1 and CDR2 sequences are SGHAT and FQNNGV. The CDR3 DNA reads as TGTGCCAGCACCTGGGACAGGGGTCCACAAGAGACCCAGTACTTC. This gives the protein CASTWDRGPQETQYF.

This clone came up a few times. The chain joins TRBV5-1 to TRBJ2-3; a weak D match, TRBD2 (5 bases). The CDR3 has 15 residues. Germline CDR1 is SGHRS and CDR2 is YFSETQ. The V end was cut by 0 bases, the J end by 0 bases, with 8 bases between. The CDR3 DNA reads as TGCGCCAGCAGCTTGGCCGGGGAGAGCACAGATACGCAGTATTTT. The encoded protein is CASSLAGESTDTQYF.

A few counts support this clone. This chain links TRBV9 with TRBJ2-5; TRBD1 aligns across 7 bases. Germline CDR1 reads SGDLS; CDR2 reads YYNGEE. V shed 1 base, J shed 2 bases, and the junction held 11 bases outside the gene matches. The length of the CDR3 is 17 residues. The CDR3 coding sequence is TGTGCCAGCAGCGTAACCGGGACAGTGACCTATCAAGAGACCCAGTACTTC. It encodes CASSVTGTVTYQETQYF. Looking up the rest from reference TRBV9 and TRBJ2-5 gives the full variable domain: DSGVTQTPKHLITATGQRVTLRCSPRSGDLSVYWYQQSLDQGLQFLIQYYNGEERAKGNILERFSAQQFPDLHSELNLSSLELGDSALYFCASSVTGTVTYQETQYFGPGTRLLVL.

This clone was picked up a small number of times. The gene calls are TRBV5-1 and TRBJ2-7; 7 nucleotides agree with TRBD2. With 4 bases clipped from V and 0 bases from J, the junction kept 10 bases outside the gene matches. This CDR3 spans 16 amino acids. Per germline, CDR1 SGHRS and CDR2 YFSETQ. Here the CDR3 reads CASSQYSGPDSYEQYF. For the CDR3, the DNA is TGCGCCAGCAGCCAATATAGCGGGCCGGACTCCTACGAGCAGTACTTC.

The CDR3 bases are TGCAGCGTCCGATACATGAGGGACAATGAGCAGTTCTTC. This codes for CSVRYMRDNEQFF. This sequence joins TRBV29-1 and TRBJ2-1; perhaps TRBD2 as D (5 bases). Germline assignment: CDR1 SQVTM and CDR2 ANQGSEA. This CDR3 contains 13 residues. Trimming cost V 6 bases and J 5 bases, with 14 bases left between them.

The chain employs TRBV7-6 and TRBJ2-3; 10 bases agree with TRBD2. Germline V lookup: CDR1 SGHVS, CDR2 FNYEAQ. Losses at the gene ends were 3 bases for V and 8 bases for J; bases not matched to a gene: 14. The CDR3 covers 17 residues. The CDR3, as DNA: TGTGCCAGCAGCTTGGTTTCTCCTAGCGGGAGTGCGAGTACGCAGTATTTT. Residues: CASSLVSPSGSASTQYF. The full variable domain, in which reference TRBV7-6 and TRBJ2-3 provide the parts outside the CDR3, is GAGVSQSPRYKVTKRGQDVALRCDPISGHVSLYWYRQALGQGPEFLTYFNYEAQQDKSGLPNDRFSAERPEGSISTLTIQRTEQRDSAMYRCASSLVSPSGSASTQYFGPGTRLTVL.

This chain uses TRBV7-6 with TRBJ2-3; D is ambiguous. The germline gives CDR1 SGHVS, CDR2 FNYEAQ. Trimming left V 2 bases short and J 9 bases short, with 12 bases between. This CDR3 has 13 amino acids. CDR3 sequence (DNA): TGTGCCAGCAGCTTAACTTTTGAGGCAACGCAGTATTTT. Protein product: CASSLTFEATQYF.

This clone appeared a few times. V gene TRBV7-2 combines with J gene TRBJ2-7; no definite D call. This CDR3 spans 13 amino acids. V dropped 5 bases and J dropped 0 bases, with 8 bases sitting between them. Germline V gene lookup returns CDR1 SGHTA and CDR2 FQGNSA. The chain's CDR3 is CASSAQTSYEQYF. The DNA of the CDR3 is TGTGCCAGCAGCGCCCAGACCTCCTACGAGCAGTACTTC.